The rows below give T cell receptor beta chains drawn from one sample of a study of T-cell memory formation after mild COVID-19. Using its own MiXCR run on the 5' RACE reads, TCRdb lists one record per CDR3 protein. This table has 560,000 or so distinct CDR3 sequences, around a sixth appearing once. The sample taken for sequencing was PBMCs or a T cell subset sorted from them (not recorded which). All receptors derive from an adult woman who had mild COVID-19 (a few samples of this study predate the infection). Cell type and time point are not known. Both conserved end residues are trimmed from each CDR3.

V gene	J gene	CDR3 protein
TRBV7-2	TRBJ2-1	ASSRQGGAGYNEQF
TRBV12-3/TRBV12-4	TRBJ2-7	ASSTASYEQY
TRBV20-1	TRBJ2-2	SARDPGGRNTGELF
TRBV5-1	TRBJ2-1	ASSLRGGGNEQF
TRBV10-3	TRBJ2-1	AISARTEVVLNEQF
TRBV7-2	TRBJ2-2	ASSPHGDRGSLDYTGELF
TRBV9	TRBJ2-3	ASSVVRESTDTQY
TRBV12-3/TRBV12-4	TRBJ1-2	ASSAVTGNYGYT
TRBV29-1	TRBJ2-1	SVEGAYNEQF
TRBV27	TRBJ1-1	ASSLSGVRNTEAF
TRBV6-5	TRBJ2-5	ASSQDTGGLQETQY
TRBV18	TRBJ1-1	ASSPRRQMNTEAF
TRBV5-6	TRBJ2-1	ASSFPGLVYNEQF
TRBV5-1	TRBJ2-2	ASSHDRSNTGELF
TRBV5-1	TRBJ2-1	ASSLVGSGSLGEQF
TRBV7-2	TRBJ2-1	ASRRDSRYEQF
TRBV4-1	TRBJ1-5	ASSRLTGKSNQPQH
TRBV10-3	TRBJ1-4	AISEMGAKLF
TRBV4-3	TRBJ2-1	ASSQEPGTTFSYNEQF
TRBV29-1	TRBJ2-2	SVELASRRTGELF
TRBV7-9	TRBJ1-6	ASSGGTGSRRGSPLH
TRBV2	TRBJ1-1	ASLGPTLGLNTEAF
TRBV7-2	TRBJ2-3	ASSLAPGRTDTQY
TRBV3-1	TRBJ1-2	ASSHLTDRNYGYT
TRBV2	TRBJ2-2	ASTLDRGPVTGELF
TRBV23-1	TRBJ1-1	ASSSGSGGNTEAF
TRBV7-2	TRBJ2-5	ASSFGVVETQY
TRBV4-1	TRBJ1-4	ASSQVPYRGPGKLF
TRBV24-1	TRBJ2-1	ATSDSTARADEQF
TRBV12-3/TRBV12-4	TRBJ2-3	ASNPDGRGTDTQY
TRBV7-6	TRBJ2-7	ASNLLAGGYEQY
TRBV10-3	TRBJ1-1	AISGTGKGDTEAF
TRBV7-2	TRBJ2-2	ASSLTSGRSWAGNTGELF
TRBV15	TRBJ1-1	ATSRLDRDREAF
TRBV19	TRBJ2-7	ASSLWGQGRYEQY
TRBV7-9	TRBJ1-4	ASSSDPRVINEKLF
TRBV27	TRBJ2-7	ASSTSGRKVFYEQY
TRBV19	TRBJ1-6	ASGPGGNSPLH
TRBV24-1	TRBJ2-1	ATSDIASVHGQF
TRBV6-5	TRBJ1-5	ASSDRDNQPQH
TRBV5-5	TRBJ2-7	ASSWGGKGYEQY
TRBV20-1	TRBJ2-3	SASHRGPPDTQY
TRBV7-2	TRBJ2-3	ASGPQGASTDTQY
TRBV6-5	TRBJ2-1	ASTGTGDNEQF
TRBV19	TRBJ1-1	ASRFRVSGTGAF
TRBV20-1	TRBJ2-7	SARDHRAGPYEQY
TRBV6-2/TRBV6-3	TRBJ1-2	ASSAPSGQSYGYT
TRBV9	TRBJ2-1	ASSVETNRPYNEQF
TRBV5-1	TRBJ2-1	ASGTGGRDFYNEQF
TRBV20-1	TRBJ1-5	SARENRYRNQPQH
TRBV7-2	TRBJ1-1	ASTIQGPYTEAF
TRBV20-1	TRBJ2-2	SAPGSGGGTGELF
TRBV6-2/TRBV6-3	TRBJ2-3	ASSRSYGTDTQY